Below, one TCR beta chain is given with its context. What this receptor recognizes is not known. Per-base quality was not reported, and no clone a single base away is much larger than it. The data belong to a study of blood T cell repertoires in COVID-19 (dated by TCRdb to 2019 to 2021). Concerning the study at large: Samples from collaborators originated in the United States, Italy and Spain and spanned both the acute and convalescent phases of COVID-19. The sample metadata nearly always contained a de-identified subject ID, COVID-19 status, age in years and sex. Subjects who had been exposed to COVID-19, were actively infected with it, or had recovered from it provided the deeply sampled blood TCRbeta repertoires that made up the dataset. Where available, HLA class I and class II types were taken from metadata supplied by the sample provider and were not determined by assay-based typing. Samples came from the ongoing ImmuneRACE study (first 160 participants) plus 1,254 subjects from 6 global collaborators. The repertoires were made available in a free public database intended to serve as a resource for research on the immune response to SARS-CoV-2. The material from the prospective study consisted of cDNA or gDNA derived from T cells, B-cell-depleted T cells, or PBMCs.

The immunoSEQ Assay, a bias-controlled multiplex PCR, was used to amplify TCRbeta CDR3 regions from genomic DNA. As for the authors' bioinformatics: Within the assay, amplification of reference gene primers was used to estimate how many nucleated cells each sample contained. To quantify the absolute abundance of each unique TCRbeta CDR3 rearrangement, sequence reads were collapsed and filtered. For each sample, productive Simpson clonality was calculated as the square root of Simpson's diversity index over productive rearrangements. What TCRdb holds here is the immuneACCESS table cut down to in-frame rearrangements. Part of the clones is not present; checked against another copy, under half of the missing clones reflect an unresolved V gene, and the others are unexplained. The V and J calls and clone size were taken over from that table, and D and trimming were inferred from the DNA. The sample table contains about 79,000 clones; only one count was recorded for 85% to 90% of them. The ten largest clonotypes hold about 15% of the sample.

V is pruned by 2 bases and J by 8 bases, leaving 3 bases of the junction without a gene match. Reading the germline V gene (reference sequence) gives CDR1 GTSNPN and CDR2 SVGIG. From the cysteine up to the phenylalanine, the CDR3 has a length of 12 residues. CDR3 DNA is the only sequence kept; it has 36 bases, read in frame from the first base. Collaborating institutions collected whole blood in K2EDTA tubes following their own protocols. Collaborator samples were shipped for TCRbeta analysis as frozen whole blood, isolated PBMCs, or DNA extracted from either sample type. Summary of the overall study and its limitations: The amount of clinical and demographic metadata varied by source and participant and was provided uncurated.

The rearrangement combines TRBV30 with TRBJ2-4; 7 bases in the junction line up with TRBD2. The sequence came from a man in his sixties or seventies with active or convalescent COVID-19. The sequencing sample was made of peripheral blood. At the DNA level, the sequence is TGTGCCTGGAGTCCAGGGAGGGACATTCAGTACTTC. Its translation is CAWSPGRDIQYF.